The clone carrying this T cell receptor (beta chain) was seen ten or more times. As yet, its antigen is unknown. The sample comes from a study of CD8 T cells in ankylosing spondylitis. Whole-study results and caveats: Clones tied to disease were said to be significantly enriched in matched ankylosing spondylitis synovial fluid. Reports of some motif variants in reactive arthritis synovial fluid and blood predate this one. About 8 highly homologous variants made up a TCR beta motif that seemed to typify ankylosing spondylitis blood.

5'-RACE, quantitative and with molecular barcodes, yielded the TCR beta libraries. TCRdb re-derived calls from the 5' RACE reads in MiXCR, one entry per CDR3 protein. The sample holds about 39,000 distinct CDR3 sequences, around 10% seen once. The receptor's source is a male donor with ankylosing spondylitis or in good health (not recorded which). Source material: blood, either unsorted or a sorted T cell fraction (not recorded which).

CDR3 nucleotides: TGTGCCAGCAGTACCGGTCAGCCCCAGCATTTT. Translating it yields CASSTGQPQHF. The gene calls are TRBV28 and TRBJ1-5; D is unclear. The CDR3 totals 11 residues. Trimming shortened V by 5 bases and J by 6 bases, and 5 bases separated the two germline ends. Germline V gene data show CDR1 as MDHEN and CDR2 as SYDVKM.